The clone carrying this T cell receptor beta chain has at least ten counts. These data are taken from a study of control samples from healthy donors and cancer patients. V shed 2 bases and J 2 bases; nucleotides not matched to a gene: 4. The CDR3 spans 16 residues. Germline V gene data show CDR1 as LGHNA and CDR2 as YSLEER. The table came from immunoSEQ multiplex PCR; TCRdb's copy has only in-frame clones and leaves some out. In the table there are roughly 130,000 clones, roughly 92% of which are singletons. The chain joins TRBV4-3 to TRBJ2-3, with 10 nucleotides matching TRBD2. Specimen: blood. This TCR came from a man aged 25 to 40 in good health. The CDR3 bases are TGCGCCAGCAGCCAACGTAGCGGGGGGTACACAGATACGCAGTATTTT. Translating it yields CASSQRSGGYTDTQYF.